This T cell receptor beta chain was sequenced for a study of cytomegalovirus exposure and HLA in healthy donors (dated by TCRdb to between 2016 and 2019). Regarding the complete study: An earlier analysis of fewer than 750 of the donors reported 276 Gb of sequence data and about 120 million unique TCR beta sequences obtained from about 200 million T cells. In a later analysis, previously published TCR beta repertoires from roughly 710 donors were re-analyzed and high-resolution HLA genotyping was added so that TCR occurrence patterns could be studied. Every repertoire in the discovery cohort had been generated on one and the same sequencing platform. A handful of DR-DQ haplotypes were handled as single units for association and clustering because linkage in the cohort was strong. Typing coverage varied by locus: about 620-630 donors for A, B, C, DRB1 and DQB1; some 520 for DQA1; about 590 for DPA1; roughly 450 for DPB1. The aim of the study was to test whether cataloging public T cell receptors could identify signatures of past pathogen exposure. Among about 370 genotyped donors of the cohort, an average of roughly 230,000 unique TCR beta nucleotide sequences was sequenced per donor, of which about 19% were non-productive. Donor age, sex, ethnicity and CMV serostatus were compiled together with the repertoire data. The T cell repertoires of some 670 subjects were profiled by immunosequencing and related to cytomegalovirus serostatus. The later analysis used no new phenotypic data to find candidate immune exposures, relying instead on TCR beta sequences and their occurrence across donors. High-throughput TCR immunosequencing, statistical association of individual TCRs with disease status, and machine learning were combined to predict cytomegalovirus infection status. An earlier analysis of around 540 of the donors applied high-throughput TCR beta sequencing to assess whether each TCR beta V gene segment acted as functional or pseudogenic. A later genetic analysis took genome-wide SNP genotypes for about 60% of the roughly 670 donors and used that subset as a discovery cohort. HLA typing covered class I and class II loci at four-digit resolution. Approximately 300 gigabases of sequencing data and 80 million or so unique TCR sequences were included in an early release covering roughly 600 HLA-typed donors. A separate validation cohort of over 95 different subjects was used in addition to the roughly 620-subject first cohort. The genetic ancestry cluster associated with self-reported Caucasian donors included 65% to 90% of the approximately 400 genotyped donors.

The research as a whole found: When HLA alleles, especially DR and DQ, strongly co-occurred, attributing TCR associations to individual alleles was difficult. In a later genetic analysis, a missense DCLRE1C variant was associated with V-gene and J-gene trimming of TCR beta chains, and the association was replicated in an independent cohort. Sequencing depth was assumed to be roughly uniform across donors in the presence/absence analyses, though that assumption may not hold. The classifier was reported to diagnose cytomegalovirus status with high specificity and sensitivity in both the original cohort and the validation cohort. Broadly in line with IMGT annotations, most TCR beta V segments showed up in productive rearrangements about 90% or about 30% of the time in an earlier analysis of about 500 of the donors. The sequencing pipeline was judged likely to have produced a cluster of highly shared sequence variants as a technical artifact. The 87-base-pair reads could not distinguish some IMGT-functional V segments, including TRBV6-2 and TRBV6-3, so those segments were excluded. Immune exposure information for the cohort was limited to CMV serostatus. Compared with equally common non-associated chains, HLA-associated TCR beta chains in a later analysis were more clonally expanded and had lower generation probabilities. In a later analysis, 15,000 to 20,000 TCR beta sequences were associated with specific HLA alleles at a false discovery rate of 0.05. It was suggested by the authors that the approach could potentially be generalized to other disease states and immunological phenotypes. A later analysis reported that several top co-occurrence clusters appeared linked to parvovirus B19, influenza, CMV and Epstein-Barr virus. According to a later genetic analysis, donors in an Asian-associated ancestry cluster had fewer N-insertions in productive TCRs than the approximately 700-donor mean. A later analysis found that TCR association rates varied across HLA loci, with DRB1 alleles showing the most associated TCRs and HLA-C alleles the fewest. A few of the identified cytomegalovirus-associated TCR beta chains were confirmed in vitro to be specific for cytomegalovirus antigens. This cohort had only TCR beta chains sequenced, and the lack of alpha or paired-chain data limited which features could be detected. Most CMV-associated TCR beta chains appeared to be HLA-restricted in a later analysis, and the HLA associations seemed to be driven largely by CMV exposure. Correlated functional status among segregating V segments might be attributable to linkage disequilibrium, but an unknown experimental factor could not be ruled out. A further reported finding was that TCR beta sequences accurately predicted the HLA-A and HLA-B alleles for most subjects in the first cohort. Because HLA typing was missing for some donors at each locus, association tests included only the typed subset. Because counts were too low, 15 to 20 rarely observed V segments, including chromosome 9 orphons, were left out of the earlier analysis of 587 of the donors. Most TCR sequences were seen in very few donors, while some public TCRs were found in many individuals. The study listed 164 TCR beta chains as associated with cytomegalovirus.

A remark on this clone: The antigen it recognizes is unknown. Base qualities are not at hand, and no much larger clone is one base apart.

From a lookup of the germline V gene, CDR1 and CDR2 are SGHVS and FQNEAQ. CDR3 length: 14 amino acids, cysteine to phenylalanine. This entry keeps only the CDR3 DNA: 42 bases, framed from base 1. The cohort consisted of approximately 670 healthy bone marrow donors. At the time of sampling, every cohort member was nominally healthy, though immune exposures that went unrecorded were likely present. The donor was CMV seropositive and was included in the group of almost 300 seropositive cohort members. Each donor provided a peripheral blood sample, and peripheral blood mononuclear cells were used for TCR beta sequencing. Genomic DNA was extracted from the blood cell samples with the Qiagen DNeasy Blood Extraction Kit. Library preparation was by the immunoSEQ multiplex PCR assay. The multiplex PCR relied on a mix of 60 forward primers for TCR Vbeta segments and 13 reverse primers for TCR Jbeta segments. Amplification of the CDR3 region of rearranged TCR beta genes was performed with a multiplex PCR assay on genomic DNA. The Illumina HiSeq System was used to sequence the amplified TCR beta libraries as 87-base-pair reads. As for how the authors treated the data: Across the 600 to 700 repertoires, a later analysis counted roughly 77 million unique TCR beta chains, some 11 million of which were shared by at least two donors. To remove PCR and sequencing errors, raw reads were error-corrected and collapsed into unique sequences using a nearest-neighbor algorithm that merged closely related sequences. To assign V, D and J gene segments, CDR3 sequences were aligned to IMGT reference sequences. For a sequence to be retained, a match of at least six nucleotides to both a V gene segment and a J gene segment was required. Rearrangements were classified as productive when the CDR3 lacked stop codons and remained in frame with V and J, and all other rearrangements were classified as non-productive. CDR3 was defined by IMGT convention, running from the second conserved V-encoded cysteine to the conserved J-encoded phenylalanine. In an earlier analysis of 500 to 650 of the donors, sequences lacking an unambiguous match to a single V gene segment were excluded. An earlier analysis of roughly 590 of the donors called V segments functional above 56.7% productive rearrangements and segregating when the between-donor standard deviation exceeded 5%. A statistical classification framework was developed to diagnose cytomegalovirus status using the catalog of TCR beta chain sequences. A later analysis assigned V and J genes by comparing TCR nucleotide sequences with IMGT/GENE-DB human TR gene sequences. A later analysis assigned CDR3 sequences and most-parsimonious VDJ recombination scenarios with the TCRdist pipeline. In a later analysis, each TCR beta chain was defined by its CDR3 amino acid sequence together with its V-gene family, and reads without a unique V-gene family were excluded. In a later analysis, 550 to 650 highly shared, low-generation-probability nucleotide sequences were removed to address suspected cross-contamination and a sequencing artifact. A later analysis calculated a clonal expansion index for each public chain from normalized within-repertoire ranks of inferred template counts. A later analysis computed generation probabilities with a VDJ recombination model fitted to out-of-frame rearrangements, and checked the results against IGoR. In a later analysis, TCR-TCR, TCR-HLA and TCR-CMV co-occurrence was scored with hypergeometric tests, and a repertoire-size bias correction was applied to TCR pairs. False discovery rates were estimated in a later analysis by permuting HLA or CMV assignments 20 times. In a later analysis, co-occurring TCRs were grouped using DBSCAN, and TCRdist sequence similarity was added for clustering within HLA-allele-positive subsets. Repertoires with fewer than 30,000 or more than 120,000 public chains were left out of co-occurrence clustering, as were five repertoires with anomalous nucleotide sharing. Held by TCRdb, this immuneACCESS table contains in-frame sequences only and omits some clones. Under half of the omission traces to an unresolved V gene where checked; the cause of the rest is unknown. The DNA was the basis for D and trimming; V, J and clone size are from that table. The sample includes some 130,000 clones, with 65% to 90% observed a single time. Approximately 11% of the sample is held by the ten biggest clonotypes.

The rearrangement joined TRBV7-8 to TRBJ2-5; TRBD1 is a possible D gene, resting on 5 matching bases. The J call is in doubt because the DNA end fits TRBJ2-7 better. This receptor was identified in a male donor in good health and CMV-seropositive. Sequenced sample: PBMCs. The CDR3 reads as follows: CASSLDGAGYEQYF. The DNA sequence follows: TGTGCCAGCAGCTTAGATGGGGCAGGCTACGAGCAGTACTTC.